Shown below are 12 T cell receptor beta chains from a single sample sequenced in a study of PD-1 blockade in mismatch repair-deficient tumors. TCRdb's copy holds only in-frame clones and misses some; the assay was immunoSEQ multiplex PCR. The data show tens of thousands of clones, more than 75% seen once. The sequenced sample was peripheral blood, obtained 2 weeks after starting pembrolizumab. These receptors originate from an adult with mismatch repair-deficient cancer.

The genes are TRBV4-1 and TRBJ2-1, with 7 bases identical to TRBD2. V lost 1 base and J lost 0; bases outside the gene matches: 3. Germline CDR1 reads MGHRA; CDR2 reads YSYEKL. This CDR3 is built from 16 residues. The CDR3 loop is CASSQALADSYNEQFF. The CDR3 coding sequence is TGCGCCAGCAGCCAAGCCCTAGCGGACTCCTACAATGAGCAGTTCTTC.

In this sample, this clone is medium-sized. This chain joins TRBV27 and TRBJ2-5, with TRBD1 matching 10 bases. V gave up 2 bases and J gave up 5 bases; unmatched junction bases: 14. Germline V CDR1 and CDR2: MNHEY, SMNVEV (reference sequence). There are 18 residues in the CDR3. CDR3 bases: TGTGCCAGCAGTTTACGGGGCTGGCAGACAGGGGGCGAGGAGACCCAGTACTTC. It yields the protein CASSLRGWQTGGEETQYF.

The V and J genes are TRBV27 and TRBJ2-7, with D perhaps matching TRBD1 or TRBD2 (5 bases each). V gave up 6 bases and J gave up 5 bases, with 20 bases separating them. CDR1 MNHEY and CDR2 SMNVEV come from the germline V gene (reference sequence). The CDR3 loop spans 15 amino acids. CDR3 nucleotide sequence: TGTGCCAGCAGCTTGGCCGGGACCGCAAATGACGAGCAGTACTTC. Residues: CASSLAGTANDEQYF.

The chain has TRBV25-1 and TRBJ2-7; tentative D call: TRBD1 (6 bases). V was shortened by 4 bases and J by 1 base, with 14 bases between the two germline ends. Germline CDR1 is MGHDK and CDR2 is SYGVNS. The CDR3 has 15 amino acids. The CDR3 DNA reads as TGTGCCAGCAGTGCACCGGGACAAAAGTCCTACGAGCAGTACTTC. Translation: CASSAPGQKSYEQYF.

DNA for the CDR3: TGTGCCATGAGCGGGACCATGACAGATACGCAGTATTTT. Protein: CAMSGTMTDTQYF. The chain couples TRBV25-1 to TRBJ2-3; TRBD2 aligns across 7 bases. Trimming removed 10 bases from V and 3 bases from J; junction bases left unmatched: 7. The CDR3 is 13 residues long. Germline assignment: CDR1 MGHDK and CDR2 SYGVNS.

The V call is TRBV7-3, the J call TRBJ2-3; no clear D. V was trimmed by 5 bases and J by 6 bases, leaving 27 bases between them. This CDR3 comprises 18 residues. Germline CDR1 reads SGHTA; CDR2 reads FQGTGA. The CDR3 coding sequence is TGTGCCAGCAGCCCGGAGTGGGTGGCAGGTCCAGGTCGGGATACGCAGTATTTT. Its translation is CASSPEWVAGPGRDTQYF.

By sample share, this clone is medium-sized (0.01 to 0.1%). The chain has TRBV28 and TRBJ2-7, with a tentative D call TRBD1 (6 bases). The germline V and J ends were trimmed by 6 bases and 5 bases, with 17 bases remaining between them. The CDR3 is 14 amino acids. CDR1 and CDR2 (germline): MDHEN, SYDVKM. The CDR3 sequence is CASRFNRETHEQYF. The CDR3 DNA reads as TGTGCCAGCAGATTTAACAGGGAGACCCACGAGCAGTACTTC.

This clone was detected only a few times. The chain couples TRBV29-1 to TRBJ1-2; no clear D gene. The V and J ends lost 4 bases and 6 bases respectively, with 18 bases between them. The CDR3 loop spans 14 amino acids. CDR1 SQVTM and CDR2 ANQGSEA come from the germline V gene. CDR3 region: CSVGNQAAGNGYTF. The CDR3 DNA reads TGCAGCGTTGGGAATCAGGCAGCCGGCAATGGCTACACCTTC.

The rearrangement links TRBV7-3 to TRBJ2-1; TRBD1 is a possible D gene (6 bases). The germline CDR1 and CDR2 sequences are SGHTA and FQGTGA. V lost 5 bases to trimming and J lost 6 bases, with 14 bases between them. This CDR3 is 14 amino acids long. For the CDR3, the DNA is TGTGCCAGCAGCGTCACAGGGAATGTCAATGAGCAGTTCTTC. Amino acid sequence: CASSVTGNVNEQFF.

This chain links TRBV30 with TRBJ1-3, with 7 bases that match TRBD1. With 2 bases clipped from V and 2 bases from J, the junction kept 3 bases outside the gene matches. In germline, CDR1 is GTSNPN, CDR2 SVGIG (reference sequence). CDR3 length: 14 amino acids. Here the CDR3 DNA reads TGTGCCTGGAGTACAGGGGTACCTGGAAACACCATATATTTT. Its protein product is CAWSTGVPGNTIYF. Using reference TRBV30 and TRBJ1-3 for the parts outside the CDR3, the full variable domain is SQTIHQWPATLVQPVGSPLSLECTVEGTSNPNLYWYRQAAGRGLQLLFYSVGIGQISSEVPQNLSASRPQDRQFILSSKKLLLSDSGFYLCAWSTGVPGNTIYFGEGSWLTVV.

The chain joins TRBV7-9 to TRBJ2-1; D remains ambiguous. Looked up from germline, CDR1 is SEHNR and CDR2 is FQNEAQ (reference sequence). This CDR3 has 14 residues. Between the trimmed V and J ends, which lost 5 bases and 8 bases, there was a span of 16 bases. The CDR3 is CASSAYVGVHEQFF. The DNA of the CDR3 is TGTGCCAGCAGCGCCTACGTAGGAGTTCATGAGCAGTTCTTC.

By share of the sample, this clone is medium-sized. The chain couples TRBV29-1 to TRBJ2-7; 10 bases are shared with TRBD1. Germline CDR1 and CDR2: SQVTM and ANQGSEA. The CDR3 is 15 amino acids. The V segment lost 6 bases and the J segment 2 bases; nucleotides outside the gene matches: 10. CDR3 amino acids: CSVLKMGTGAYEQYF. CDR3 DNA sequence: TGCAGCGTCCTTAAGATGGGGACAGGGGCCTACGAGCAGTACTTC.